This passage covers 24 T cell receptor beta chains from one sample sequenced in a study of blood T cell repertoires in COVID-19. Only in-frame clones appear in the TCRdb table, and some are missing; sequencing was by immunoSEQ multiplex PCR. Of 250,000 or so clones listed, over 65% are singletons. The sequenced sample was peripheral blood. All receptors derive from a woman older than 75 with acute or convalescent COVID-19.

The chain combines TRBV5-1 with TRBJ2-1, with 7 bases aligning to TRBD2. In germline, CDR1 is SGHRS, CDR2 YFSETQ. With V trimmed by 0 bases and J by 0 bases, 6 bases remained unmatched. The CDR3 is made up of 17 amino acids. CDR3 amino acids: CASSLAGGSNSYNEQFF. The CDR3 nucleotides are TGCGCCAGCAGCTTGGCAGGCGGGAGTAACTCCTACAATGAGCAGTTCTTC.

The CDR3 DNA reads TGTGCCAGCAGCCAAGTAGGGCGGGGAAGCTCTGGGGCCAACGTCCTGACTTTC. This translates into CASSQVGRGSSGANVLTF. The chain recombines TRBV3-1 (or the pseudogene TRBV3-2) with TRBJ2-6, with D perhaps TRBD2 (6 bases). The germline gives CDR1 LGHDT, CDR2 YNNKEL (reference sequence). CDR3 size: 18 residues. The V end was cut by 1 base, the J end by 0 bases, with 13 bases between.

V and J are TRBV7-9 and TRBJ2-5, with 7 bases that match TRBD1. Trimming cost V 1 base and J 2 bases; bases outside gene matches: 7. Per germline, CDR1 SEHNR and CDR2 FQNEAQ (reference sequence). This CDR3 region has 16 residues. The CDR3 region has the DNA TGTGCCAGCAGCTTAGATAGGGACAGAGATCAAGAGACCCAGTACTTC. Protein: CASSLDRDRDQETQYF. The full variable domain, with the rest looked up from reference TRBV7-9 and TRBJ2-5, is DTGVSQNPRHKITKRGQNVTFRCDPISEHNRLYWYRQTLGQGPEFLTYFQNEAQLEKSRLLSDRFSAERPKGSFSTLEIQRTEQGDSAMYLCASSLDRDRDQETQYFGPGTRLLVL.

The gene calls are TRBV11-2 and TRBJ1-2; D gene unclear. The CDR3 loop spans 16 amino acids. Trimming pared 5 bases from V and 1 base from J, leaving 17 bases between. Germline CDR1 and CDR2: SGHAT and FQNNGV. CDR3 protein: CASSHPTREDNYGYTF. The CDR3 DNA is TGTGCCAGCAGCCATCCTACGAGGGAAGATAACTATGGCTACACCTTC. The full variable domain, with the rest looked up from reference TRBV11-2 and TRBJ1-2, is EAGVAQSPRYKIIEKRQSVAFWCNPISGHATLYWYQQILGQGPKLLIQFQNNGVVDDSQLPKDRFSAERLKGVDSTLKIQPAKLEDSAVYLCASSHPTREDNYGYTFGSGTRLTVV.

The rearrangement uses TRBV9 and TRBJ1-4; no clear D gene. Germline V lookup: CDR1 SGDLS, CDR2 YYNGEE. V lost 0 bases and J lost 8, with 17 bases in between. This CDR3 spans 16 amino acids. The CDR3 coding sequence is TGTGCCAGCAGCGTAGGGTCCGGGCTGGGAGTAGAAAAACTGTTTTTT. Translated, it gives CASSVGSGLGVEKLFF.

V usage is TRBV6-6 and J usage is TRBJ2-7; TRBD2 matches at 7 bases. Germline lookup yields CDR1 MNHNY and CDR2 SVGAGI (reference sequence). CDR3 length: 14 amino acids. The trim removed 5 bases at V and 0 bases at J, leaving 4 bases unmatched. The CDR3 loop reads CASSAAGNSYEQYF. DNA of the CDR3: TGTGCCAGCAGTGCAGCGGGGAACTCCTACGAGCAGTACTTC.

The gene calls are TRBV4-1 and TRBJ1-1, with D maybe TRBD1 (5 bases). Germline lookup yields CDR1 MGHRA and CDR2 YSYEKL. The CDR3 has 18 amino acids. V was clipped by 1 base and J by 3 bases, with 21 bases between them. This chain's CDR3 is CASSQAFFDRRVYTEAFF. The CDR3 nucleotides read TGCGCCAGCAGCCAAGCTTTCTTCGACAGAAGGGTGTACACTGAAGCTTTCTTT.

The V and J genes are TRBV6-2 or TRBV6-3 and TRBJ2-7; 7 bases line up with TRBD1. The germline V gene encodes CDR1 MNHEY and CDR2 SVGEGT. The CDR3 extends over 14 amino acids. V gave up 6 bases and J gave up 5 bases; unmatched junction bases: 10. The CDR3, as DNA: TGTGCCAGCAGCACAACACAGGGGAACCACGAGCAGTACTTC. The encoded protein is CASSTTQGNHEQYF.

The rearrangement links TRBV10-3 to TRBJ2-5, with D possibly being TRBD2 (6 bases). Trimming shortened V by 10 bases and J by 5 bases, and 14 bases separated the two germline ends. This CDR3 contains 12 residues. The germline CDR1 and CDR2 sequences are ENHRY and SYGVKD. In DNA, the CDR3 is TGTGCCAGCAGCGGCGCGGGGGAGACCCAGTACTTC. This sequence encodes CASSGAGETQYF.

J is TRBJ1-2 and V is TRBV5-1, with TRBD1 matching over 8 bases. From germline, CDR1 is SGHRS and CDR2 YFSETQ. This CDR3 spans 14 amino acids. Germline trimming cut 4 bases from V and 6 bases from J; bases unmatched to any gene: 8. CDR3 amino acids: CASSLDRAEHGYTF. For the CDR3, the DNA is TGCGCCAGCAGCCTGGACAGGGCTGAGCATGGCTACACCTTC.

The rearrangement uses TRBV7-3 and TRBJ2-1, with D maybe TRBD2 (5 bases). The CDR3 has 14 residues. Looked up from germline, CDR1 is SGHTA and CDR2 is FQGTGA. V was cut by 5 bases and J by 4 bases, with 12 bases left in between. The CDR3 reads CASSPGGEYNEQFF. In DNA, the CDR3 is TGTGCCAGCAGCCCCGGAGGAGAGTACAATGAGCAGTTCTTC. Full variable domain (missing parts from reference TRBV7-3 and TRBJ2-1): GAGVSQTPSNKVTEKGKYVELRCDPISGHTALYWYRQSLGQGPEFLIYFQGTGAADDSGLPNDRFFAVRPEGSVSTLKIQRTERGDSAVYLCASSPGGEYNEQFFGPGTRLTVL.

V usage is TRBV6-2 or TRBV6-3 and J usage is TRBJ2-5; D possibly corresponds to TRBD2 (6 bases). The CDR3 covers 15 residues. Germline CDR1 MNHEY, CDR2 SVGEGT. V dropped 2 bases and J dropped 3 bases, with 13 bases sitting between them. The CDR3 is CASSYPGTAKETQYF. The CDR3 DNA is TGTGCCAGCAGTTACCCAGGGACTGCTAAAGAGACCCAGTACTTC.

Written as DNA, the CDR3 is TGTGCCAGCAGCCAAGGAGGTCGGAATTCACCCCTCCACTTT. Amino acid sequence: CASSQGGRNSPLHF. The chain carries TRBV3-1 (or the pseudogene TRBV3-2) and TRBJ1-6; D remains unclear. V was trimmed by 1 base and J by 7 bases, leaving 8 bases between them. Germline values: CDR1 LGHDT, CDR2 YNNKEL (reference sequence). The CDR3 is 14 residues long.

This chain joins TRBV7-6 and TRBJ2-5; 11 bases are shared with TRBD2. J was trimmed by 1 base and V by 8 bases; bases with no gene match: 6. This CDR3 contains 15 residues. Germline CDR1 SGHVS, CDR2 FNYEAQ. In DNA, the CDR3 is TGTGCCAGCGGGCCTAGCGGGGGGCCCCAAGAGACCCAGTACTTC. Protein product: CASGPSGGPQETQYF. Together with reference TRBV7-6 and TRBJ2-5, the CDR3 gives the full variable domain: GAGVSQSPRYKVTKRGQDVALRCDPISGHVSLYWYRQALGQGPEFLTYFNYEAQQDKSGLPNDRFSAERPEGSISTLTIQRTEQRDSAMYRCASGPSGGPQETQYFGPGTRLLVL.

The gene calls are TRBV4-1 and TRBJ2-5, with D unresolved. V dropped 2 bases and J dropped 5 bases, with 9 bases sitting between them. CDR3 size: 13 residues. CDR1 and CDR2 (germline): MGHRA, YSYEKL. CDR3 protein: CASSQLVRETQYF. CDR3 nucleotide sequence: TGCGCCAGCAGCCAATTGGTGAGGGAGACCCAGTACTTC.

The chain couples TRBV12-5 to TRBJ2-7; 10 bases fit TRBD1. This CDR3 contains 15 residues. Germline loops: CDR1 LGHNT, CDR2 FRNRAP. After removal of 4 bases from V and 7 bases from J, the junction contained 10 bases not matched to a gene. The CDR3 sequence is CASGWGQGRQGEQYF. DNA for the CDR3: TGTGCTAGTGGTTGGGGACAGGGGCGCCAGGGGGAGCAGTACTTC.

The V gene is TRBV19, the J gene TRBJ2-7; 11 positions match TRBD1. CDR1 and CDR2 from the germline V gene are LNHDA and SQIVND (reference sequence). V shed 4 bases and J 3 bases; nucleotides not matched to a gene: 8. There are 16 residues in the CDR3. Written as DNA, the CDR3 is TGTGCCAGTAGTACCCCACCCGGGACAGGGGGCTACGAGCAGTACTTC. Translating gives CASSTPPGTGGYEQYF.

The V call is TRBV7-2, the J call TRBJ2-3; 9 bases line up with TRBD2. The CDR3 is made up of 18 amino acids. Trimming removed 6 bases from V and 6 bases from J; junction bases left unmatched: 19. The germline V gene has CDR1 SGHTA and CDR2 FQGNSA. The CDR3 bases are TGTGCCAGCAGTCGAGGTCAGCGCGGTGGGGCGGGAGGGGATACGCAGTATTTT. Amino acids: CASSRGQRGGAGGDTQYF.

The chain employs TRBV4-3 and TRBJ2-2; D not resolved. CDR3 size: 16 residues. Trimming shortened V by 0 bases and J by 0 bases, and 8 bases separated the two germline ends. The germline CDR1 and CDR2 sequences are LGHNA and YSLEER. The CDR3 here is CASSQEWPPNTGELFF. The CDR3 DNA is TGCGCCAGCAGCCAAGAGTGGCCCCCGAACACCGGGGAGCTGTTTTTT.

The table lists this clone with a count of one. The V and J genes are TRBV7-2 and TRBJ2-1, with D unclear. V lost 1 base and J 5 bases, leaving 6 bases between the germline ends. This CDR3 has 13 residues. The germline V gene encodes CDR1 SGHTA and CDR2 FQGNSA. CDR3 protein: CASSLGRDNEQFF. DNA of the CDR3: TGTGCCAGCAGCTTAGGAAGAGACAATGAGCAGTTCTTC.

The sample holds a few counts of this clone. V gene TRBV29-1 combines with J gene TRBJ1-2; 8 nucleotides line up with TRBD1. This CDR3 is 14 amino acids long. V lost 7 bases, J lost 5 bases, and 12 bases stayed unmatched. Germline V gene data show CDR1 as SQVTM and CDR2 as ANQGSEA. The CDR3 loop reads CSASAPGQGYGYTF. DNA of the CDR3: TGCAGCGCCTCAGCCCCCGGACAGGGTTATGGCTACACCTTC.

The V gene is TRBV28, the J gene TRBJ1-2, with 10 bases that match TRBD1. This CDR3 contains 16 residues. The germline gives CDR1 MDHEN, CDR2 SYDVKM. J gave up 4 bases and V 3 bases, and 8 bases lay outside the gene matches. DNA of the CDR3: TGTGCCAGCAGTTTTTTCCGGACAGGGGGAGGCTATGGCTACACCTTC. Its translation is CASSFFRTGGGYGYTF.

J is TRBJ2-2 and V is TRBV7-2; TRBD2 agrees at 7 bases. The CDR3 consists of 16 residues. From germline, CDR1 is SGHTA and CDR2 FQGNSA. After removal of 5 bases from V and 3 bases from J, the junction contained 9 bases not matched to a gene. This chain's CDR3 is CASSGWEGQYTGELFF. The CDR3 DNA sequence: TGTGCCAGCAGCGGGTGGGAGGGCCAGTACACCGGGGAGCTGTTTTTT.

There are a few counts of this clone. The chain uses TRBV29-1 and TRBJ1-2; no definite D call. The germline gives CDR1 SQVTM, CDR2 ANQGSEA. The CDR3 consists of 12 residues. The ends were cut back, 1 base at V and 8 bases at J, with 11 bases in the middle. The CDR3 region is CSVEGAAKGYTF. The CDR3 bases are TGCAGCGTTGAAGGGGCCGCAAAAGGCTACACCTTC.